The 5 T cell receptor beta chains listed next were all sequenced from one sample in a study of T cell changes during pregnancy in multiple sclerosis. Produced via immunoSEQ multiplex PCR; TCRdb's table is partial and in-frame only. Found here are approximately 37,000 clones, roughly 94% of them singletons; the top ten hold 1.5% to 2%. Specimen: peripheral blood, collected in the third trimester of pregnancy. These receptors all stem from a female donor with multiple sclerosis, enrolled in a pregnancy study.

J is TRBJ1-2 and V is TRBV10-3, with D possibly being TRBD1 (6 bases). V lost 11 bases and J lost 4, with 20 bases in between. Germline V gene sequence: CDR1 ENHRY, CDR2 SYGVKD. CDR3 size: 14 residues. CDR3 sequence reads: CAAQKPGVGYGYTF. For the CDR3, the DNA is TGTGCCGCACAAAAACCAGGGGTTGGCTATGGCTACACCTTC.

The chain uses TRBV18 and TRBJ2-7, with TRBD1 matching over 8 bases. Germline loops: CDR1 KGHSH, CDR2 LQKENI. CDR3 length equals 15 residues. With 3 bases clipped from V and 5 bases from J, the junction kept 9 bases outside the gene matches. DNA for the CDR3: TGTGCCAGCTCACCCCAAACAGGGGGAAGCAACGAGCAGTACTTC. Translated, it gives CASSPQTGGSNEQYF.

This CDR3 reads CAWREGTAPEDYGYTF. In DNA form, the CDR3 reads TGTGCCTGGAGGGAGGGGACAGCACCTGAAGACTATGGCTACACCTTC. The chain joins TRBV30 to TRBJ1-2; 7 bases are shared with TRBD1. The CDR3 runs 16 residues. Unmatched junction bases numbered 13, after V lost 3 bases and J lost 3 bases. Looked up from germline, CDR1 is GTSNPN and CDR2 is SVGIG (reference sequence).

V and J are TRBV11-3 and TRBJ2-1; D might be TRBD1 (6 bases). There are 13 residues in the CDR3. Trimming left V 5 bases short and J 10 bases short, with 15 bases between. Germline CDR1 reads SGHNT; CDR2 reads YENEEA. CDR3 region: CASSLLTGDEQFF. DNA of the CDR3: TGTGCCAGCAGCCTGTTGACAGGCGACGAGCAGTTCTTC.

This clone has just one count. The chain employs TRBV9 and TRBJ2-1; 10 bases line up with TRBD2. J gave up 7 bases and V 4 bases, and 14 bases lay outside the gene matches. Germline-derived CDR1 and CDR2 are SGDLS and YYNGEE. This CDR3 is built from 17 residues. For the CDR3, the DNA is TGTGCCAGCAGCCTAACCCTTTCGGCTAGCGGGAGAAATGAGCAGTTCTTC. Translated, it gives CASSLTLSASGRNEQFF.